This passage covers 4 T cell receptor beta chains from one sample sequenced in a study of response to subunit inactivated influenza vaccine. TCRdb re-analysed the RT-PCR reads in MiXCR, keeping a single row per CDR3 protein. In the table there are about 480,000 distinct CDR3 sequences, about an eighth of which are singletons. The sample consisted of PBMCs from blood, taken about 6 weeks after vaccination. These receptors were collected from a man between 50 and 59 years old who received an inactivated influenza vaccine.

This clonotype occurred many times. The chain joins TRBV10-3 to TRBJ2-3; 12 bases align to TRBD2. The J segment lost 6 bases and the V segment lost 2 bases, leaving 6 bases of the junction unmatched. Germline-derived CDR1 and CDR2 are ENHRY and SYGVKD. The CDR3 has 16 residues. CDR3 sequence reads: CAISEPLAGGQDTQYF. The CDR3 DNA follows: TGTGCCATCAGTGAGCCCCTAGCGGGAGGGCAGGATACGCAGTATTTT.

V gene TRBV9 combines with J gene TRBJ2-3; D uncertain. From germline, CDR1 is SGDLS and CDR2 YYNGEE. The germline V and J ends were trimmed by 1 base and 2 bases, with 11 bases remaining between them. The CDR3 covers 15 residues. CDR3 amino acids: CASSVWESPTDTQYF. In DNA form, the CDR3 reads TGTGCCAGCAGCGTATGGGAATCCCCCACAGATACGCAGTATTTT.

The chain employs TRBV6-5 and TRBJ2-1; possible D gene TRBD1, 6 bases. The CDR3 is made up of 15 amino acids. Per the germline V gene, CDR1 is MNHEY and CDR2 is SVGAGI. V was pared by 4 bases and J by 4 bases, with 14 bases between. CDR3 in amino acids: CASSSYGTSYNEQFF. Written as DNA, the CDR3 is TGTGCCAGCAGTTCATACGGGACATCGTACAATGAGCAGTTCTTC.

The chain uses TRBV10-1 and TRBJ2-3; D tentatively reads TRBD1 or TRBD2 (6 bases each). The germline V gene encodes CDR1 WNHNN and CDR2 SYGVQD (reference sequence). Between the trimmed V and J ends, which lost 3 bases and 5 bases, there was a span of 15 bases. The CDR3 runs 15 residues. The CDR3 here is CASSDRGASKDTQYF. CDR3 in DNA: TGCGCCAGCAGTGATAGGGGGGCCTCCAAAGATACGCAGTATTTT.